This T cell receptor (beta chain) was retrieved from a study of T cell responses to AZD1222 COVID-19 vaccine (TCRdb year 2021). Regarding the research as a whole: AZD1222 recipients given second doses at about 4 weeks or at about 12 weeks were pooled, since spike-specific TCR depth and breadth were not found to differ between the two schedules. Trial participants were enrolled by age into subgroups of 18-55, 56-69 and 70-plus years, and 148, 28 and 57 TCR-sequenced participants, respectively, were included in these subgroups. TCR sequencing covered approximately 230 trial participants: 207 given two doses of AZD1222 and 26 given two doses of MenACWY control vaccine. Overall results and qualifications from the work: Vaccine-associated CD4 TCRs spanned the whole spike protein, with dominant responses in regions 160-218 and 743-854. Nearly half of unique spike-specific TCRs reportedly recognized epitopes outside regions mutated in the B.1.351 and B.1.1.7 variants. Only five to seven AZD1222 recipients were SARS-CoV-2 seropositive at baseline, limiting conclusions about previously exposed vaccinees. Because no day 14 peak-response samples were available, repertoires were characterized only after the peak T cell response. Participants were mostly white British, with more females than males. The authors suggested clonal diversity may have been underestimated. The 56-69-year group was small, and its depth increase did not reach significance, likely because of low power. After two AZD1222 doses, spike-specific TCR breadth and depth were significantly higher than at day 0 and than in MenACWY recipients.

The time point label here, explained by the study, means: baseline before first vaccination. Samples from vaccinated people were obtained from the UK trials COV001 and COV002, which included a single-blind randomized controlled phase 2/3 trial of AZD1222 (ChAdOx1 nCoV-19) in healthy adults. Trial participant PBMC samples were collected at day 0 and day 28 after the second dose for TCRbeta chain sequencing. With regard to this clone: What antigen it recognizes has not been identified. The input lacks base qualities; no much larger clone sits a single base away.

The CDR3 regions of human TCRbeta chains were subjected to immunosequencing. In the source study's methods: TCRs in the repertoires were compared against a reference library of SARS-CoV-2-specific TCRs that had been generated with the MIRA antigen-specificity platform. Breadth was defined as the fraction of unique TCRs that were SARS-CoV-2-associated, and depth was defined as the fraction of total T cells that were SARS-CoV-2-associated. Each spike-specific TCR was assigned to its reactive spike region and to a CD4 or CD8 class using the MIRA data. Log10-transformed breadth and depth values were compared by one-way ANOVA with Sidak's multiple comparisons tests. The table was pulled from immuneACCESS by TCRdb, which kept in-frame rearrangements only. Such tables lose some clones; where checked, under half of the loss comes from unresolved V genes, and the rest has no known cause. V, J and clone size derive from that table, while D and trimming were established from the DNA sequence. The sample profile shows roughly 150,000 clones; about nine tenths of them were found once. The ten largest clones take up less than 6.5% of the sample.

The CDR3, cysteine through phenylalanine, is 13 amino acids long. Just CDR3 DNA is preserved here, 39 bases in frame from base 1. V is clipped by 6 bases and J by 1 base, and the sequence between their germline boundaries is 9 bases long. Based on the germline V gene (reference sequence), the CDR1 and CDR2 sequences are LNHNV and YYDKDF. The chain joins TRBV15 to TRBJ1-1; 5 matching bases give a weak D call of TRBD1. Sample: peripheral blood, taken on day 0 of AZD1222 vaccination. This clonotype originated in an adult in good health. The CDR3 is CATRIGQNTEAFF. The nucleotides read TGTGCCACCAGGATCGGACAGAACACTGAAGCTTTCTTT. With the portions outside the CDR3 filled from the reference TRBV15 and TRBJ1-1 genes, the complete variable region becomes DAMVIQNPRYQVTQFGKPVTLSCSQTLNHNVMYWYQQKSSQAPKLLFHYYDKDFNNEADTPDNFQSRRPNTSFCFLDIRSPGLGDTAMYLCATRIGQNTEAFFGQGTRLTVV.